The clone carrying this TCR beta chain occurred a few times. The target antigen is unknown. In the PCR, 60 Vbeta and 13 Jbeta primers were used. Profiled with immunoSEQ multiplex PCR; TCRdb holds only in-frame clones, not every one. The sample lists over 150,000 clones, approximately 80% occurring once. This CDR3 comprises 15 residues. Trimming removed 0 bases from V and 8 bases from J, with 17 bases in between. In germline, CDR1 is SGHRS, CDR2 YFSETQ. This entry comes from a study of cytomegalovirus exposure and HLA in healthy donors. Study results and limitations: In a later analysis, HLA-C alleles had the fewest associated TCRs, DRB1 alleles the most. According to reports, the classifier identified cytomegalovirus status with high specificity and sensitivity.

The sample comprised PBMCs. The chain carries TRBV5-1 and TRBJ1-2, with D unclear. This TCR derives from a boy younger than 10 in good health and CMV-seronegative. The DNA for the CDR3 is TGCGCCAGCAGCTTGGGCCTGGGAGATTTGGGAGGCTACACCTTC. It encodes CASSLGLGDLGGYTF.